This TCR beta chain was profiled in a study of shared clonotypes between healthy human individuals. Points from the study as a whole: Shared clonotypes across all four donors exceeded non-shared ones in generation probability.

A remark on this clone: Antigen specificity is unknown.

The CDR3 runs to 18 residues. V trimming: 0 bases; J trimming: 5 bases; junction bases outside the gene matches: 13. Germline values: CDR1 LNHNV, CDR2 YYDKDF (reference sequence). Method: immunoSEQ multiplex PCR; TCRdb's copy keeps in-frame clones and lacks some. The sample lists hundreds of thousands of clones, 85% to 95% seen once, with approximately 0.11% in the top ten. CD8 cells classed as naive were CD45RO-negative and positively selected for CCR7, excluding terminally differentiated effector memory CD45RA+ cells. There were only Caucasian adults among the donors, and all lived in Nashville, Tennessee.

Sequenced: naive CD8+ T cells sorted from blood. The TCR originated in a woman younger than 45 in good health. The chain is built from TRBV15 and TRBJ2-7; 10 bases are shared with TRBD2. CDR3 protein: CATSRDKASGSSKDEQYF. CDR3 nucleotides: TGTGCCACCAGCAGAGATAAGGCTAGCGGGAGTAGTAAAGACGAGCAGTACTTC.